Following are 3 T cell receptor beta chains from one sample sequenced in a study of blood T cell repertoires in COVID-19 (TCRdb year 2020). The receptor library was made with the immunoSEQ multiplex PCR assay. TCRdb took this table from immuneACCESS and kept in-frame rearrangements with V and J called. Such tables lack part of the clones; where checked against another copy, unresolved V genes explain under half of the gap, and the rest is unexplained. This sample gives 70,000 to 95,000 clones in total; 75% to 85% of them show up just once. The top ten clonotypes cover roughly 38% of the sample. Material: peripheral blood. These receptors were obtained from a man in his fifties or sixties with COVID-19, enrolled during active disease.

This chain joins TRBV7-2 and TRBJ1-1; D gene uncertain. Per the germline V gene, CDR1 is SGHTA and CDR2 is FQGNSA. This CDR3 has 16 residues. Trimming removed 4 bases at V and 5 bases at J, with 20 bases between. The CDR3 reads CASSSNVGVPGTEAFF. In DNA, the CDR3 is TGTGCCAGCAGCTCAAACGTCGGGGTGCCTGGGACTGAAGCTTTCTTT.

This chain joins TRBV19 and TRBJ1-5; 7 nucleotides match TRBD1. CDR3 size: 16 residues. V trimming: 3 bases; J trimming: 6 bases; junction bases outside the gene matches: 11. Germline CDR1 is LNHDA and CDR2 is SQIVND (reference sequence). The CDR3 loop is CASSMRRRGLFQPQHF. The CDR3 coding sequence is TGTGCCAGTAGTATGAGGAGGAGGGGGCTTTTTCAGCCCCAGCATTTT. The whole variable domain, remainder taken from reference TRBV19 and TRBJ1-5, is DGGITQSPKYLFRKEGQNVTLSCEQNLNHDAMYWYRQDPGQGLRLIYYSQIVNDFQKGDIAEGYSVSREKKESFPLTVTSAQKNPTAFYLCASSMRRRGLFQPQHFGDGTRLSIL.

CDR3 DNA: TGCAGCGTTGGATTCACAAATGAGCAGTTCTTC. This translates into CSVGFTNEQFF. V usage is TRBV29-1 and J usage is TRBJ2-1; D is uncertain. V was trimmed by 4 bases and J by 7 bases, leaving 8 bases between them. The CDR3 spans 11 residues. Per the germline V gene, CDR1 is SQVTM and CDR2 is ANQGSEA.